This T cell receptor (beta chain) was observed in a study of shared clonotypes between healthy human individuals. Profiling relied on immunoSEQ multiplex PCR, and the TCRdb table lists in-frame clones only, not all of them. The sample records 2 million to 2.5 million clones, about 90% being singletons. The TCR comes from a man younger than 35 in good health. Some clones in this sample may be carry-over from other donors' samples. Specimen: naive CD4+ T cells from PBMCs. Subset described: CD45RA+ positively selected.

CDR3 amino acids: CASTRLGPRMGELFF. The CDR3 bases are TGTGCCAGCACCAGACTGGGACCTCGTATGGGGGAGCTGTTTTTT. The chain recombines TRBV5-5 with TRBJ2-2; D possibly uses TRBD1 or TRBD2 (5 bases each). V was cut by 6 bases and J by 8 bases, with 20 bases left in between. Looked up from germline, CDR1 is SGHKS and CDR2 is YYEKEE (reference sequence). The CDR3 has 15 residues.